This is a list of T cell receptor beta chains from one sample in a study of metastatic and nonmetastatic thyroid tumors. Through MiXCR, TCRdb re-clonotyped the PCR reads. The data show roughly 13,000 clones, 28% seen once. The sequencing sample was made of tumor tissue. Receptors originate from a female donor with papillary thyroid cancer or a benign thyroid nodule (not recorded which). Some clones in this sample may be carry-over from other donors' samples. The CDR3 runs from the conserved cysteine through the conserved F or W. A D gene is named only where the DNA matches it firmly. Clone size appears in some rows only: once, few, many, or a class for an expanded clone.

d_call: TRBD1
v_call: TRBV19
clone_size: medium-sized
j_call: TRBJ1-2
cdr3_aa: CATTPRDRARLAYGYTF
cdr3_nt: TGTGCCACCACCCCCCGGGACAGGGCTCGCCTCGCCTATGGCTACACCTTC

d_call: .
v_call: TRBV3-1
clone_size: .
j_call: TRBJ1-4
cdr3_aa: CASSQGNEKLFF
cdr3_nt: TGTGCCAGCAGCCAAGGAAATGAAAAACTGTTTTTT

d_call: TRBD1
v_call: TRBV5-1
clone_size: few
j_call: TRBJ2-3
cdr3_aa: CASSLEQGARSDTQYF
cdr3_nt: TGCGCCAGCAGCTTGGAACAGGGGGCTCGATCGGATACGCAGTATTTT

d_call: TRBD2
v_call: TRBV28
clone_size: .
j_call: TRBJ2-4
cdr3_aa: CASSPPGGNIQYF
cdr3_nt: TGTGCCAGCAGTCCCCCGGGGGGGAACATTCAGTACTTC

d_call: .
v_call: TRBV6-1
clone_size: few
j_call: TRBJ1-5
cdr3_aa: CASIEGGGSVQPQHF
cdr3_nt: TGTGCCAGCATTGAAGGTGGGGGGTCCGTTCAGCCCCAGCATTTT

d_call: .
v_call: TRBV18
clone_size: many
j_call: TRBJ2-3
cdr3_aa: CASSPLRTDTQYF
cdr3_nt: TGTGCCAGCTCGCCCCTTCGGACAGATACGCAGTATTTT

d_call: .
v_call: TRBV18
clone_size: .
j_call: TRBJ2-7
cdr3_aa: CASSPDYEQYF
cdr3_nt: TGCGCCAGCTCACCAGATTACGAGCAGTACTTC

d_call: .
v_call: TRBV6-5
clone_size: .
j_call: TRBJ2-1
cdr3_aa: CASSYSYRLGNEQFF
cdr3_nt: TGTGCCAGCAGTTACTCTTACCGCCTTGGGAATGAGCAGTTCTTC

d_call: .
v_call: TRBV2
clone_size: .
j_call: TRBJ1-5
cdr3_aa: CASRVKGAGNQPQHF
cdr3_nt: TGTGCCAGCAGAGTGAAAGGGGCGGGGAATCAGCCCCAGCATTTT

d_call: TRBD1
v_call: TRBV29-1
clone_size: .
j_call: TRBJ2-2
cdr3_aa: CSGGQGRAGELFF
cdr3_nt: TGCAGCGGGGGACAGGGTAGGGCCGGGGAGCTGTTTTTT

d_call: TRBD1
v_call: TRBV11-2
clone_size: .
j_call: TRBJ1-2
cdr3_aa: CASSKEGGTGTGYTF
cdr3_nt: TGTGCCAGCAGCAAAGAGGGCGGGACAGGGACCGGCTACACCTTC

d_call: TRBD2
v_call: TRBV19
clone_size: medium-sized
j_call: TRBJ2-1
cdr3_aa: CASSRGRAPYNEQFF
cdr3_nt: TGTGCCAGTAGCCGCGGGAGGGCCCCTTACAATGAGCAGTTCTTC

d_call: TRBD2
v_call: TRBV20-1
clone_size: .
j_call: TRBJ2-1
cdr3_aa: CSARSGTSGIYNEQFF
cdr3_nt: TGCAGTGCTAGAAGTGGCACTAGCGGGATCTACAATGAGCAGTTCTTC

d_call: .
v_call: TRBV10-1
clone_size: .
j_call: TRBJ1-2
cdr3_aa: CASSEGVGGSYGYTF
cdr3_nt: TGCGCCAGCAGTGAGGGAGTAGGGGGTAGCTATGGCTACACCTTC

d_call: TRBD2
v_call: TRBV28
clone_size: .
j_call: TRBJ2-1
cdr3_aa: CASSRSGTISSEQFF
cdr3_nt: TGTGCCAGCAGTAGATCCGGGACTATCTCTAGTGAGCAGTTCTTC

d_call: .
v_call: TRBV5-1
clone_size: many
j_call: TRBJ2-1
cdr3_aa: CASSLEGEEQFF
cdr3_nt: TGCGCCAGCAGCTTGGAGGGGGAAGAGCAGTTCTTC

d_call: .
v_call: TRBV7-6
clone_size: medium-sized
j_call: TRBJ1-3
cdr3_aa: CASSLAGSGNTIYF
cdr3_nt: TGTGCCAGCAGCTTAGCAGGGTCAGGAAACACCATATATTTT

d_call: TRBD2
v_call: TRBV2
clone_size: few
j_call: TRBJ2-3
cdr3_aa: CASRGLAESGDTQYF
cdr3_nt: TGTGCCAGCAGGGGACTAGCGGAGTCAGGGGATACGCAGTATTTT

d_call: TRBD1
v_call: TRBV6-1
clone_size: .
j_call: TRBJ1-5
cdr3_aa: CASSGDRGQPQHF
cdr3_nt: TGTGCCAGCAGTGGGGACAGGGGTCAGCCCCAGCATTTT

d_call: .
v_call: TRBV6-5
clone_size: medium-sized
j_call: TRBJ2-3
cdr3_aa: CASSYSLGFPQYF
cdr3_nt: TGTGCCAGCAGTTACTCCCTCGGTTTCCCGCAGTATTTT

d_call: TRBD2
v_call: TRBV6-1
clone_size: .
j_call: TRBJ2-7
cdr3_aa: CASTIGPTSGLNEQYF
cdr3_nt: TGTGCCAGCACAATCGGCCCAACTAGCGGACTCAACGAGCAGTACTTC

d_call: .
v_call: TRBV3-1
clone_size: once
j_call: TRBJ2-5
cdr3_aa: CASIRKRAGYQETQYF
cdr3_nt: TGTGCCAGCATCCGGAAAAGGGCGGGGTACCAAGAGACCCAGTACTTC

d_call: .
v_call: TRBV3-1
clone_size: many
j_call: TRBJ2-2
cdr3_aa: CASSRGPGEPGELSF
cdr3_nt: TGTGCCAGCAGCCGCGGTCCCGGGGAACCCGGGGAGCTGTCTTTT

d_call: .
v_call: TRBV27
clone_size: medium-sized
j_call: TRBJ1-1
cdr3_aa: CASSPLVKTEAFF
cdr3_nt: TGTGCCAGCAGTCCTCTTGTTAAGACTGAAGCTTTCTTT

d_call: .
v_call: TRBV19
clone_size: .
j_call: TRBJ2-7
cdr3_aa: CASSWGGVSSYEQYF
cdr3_nt: TGTGCCAGTAGTTGGGGCGGGGTGAGCTCCTACGAGCAGTACTTC

d_call: .
v_call: TRBV29-1
clone_size: many
j_call: TRBJ1-3
cdr3_aa: CSVATRGYSGNTIYF
cdr3_nt: TGCAGCGTGGCTACCCGGGGGTACTCTGGAAACACCATATATTTT

d_call: TRBD2
v_call: TRBV2
clone_size: few
j_call: TRBJ2-1
cdr3_aa: CASSQPPGTSGGRSSYNEQFF
cdr3_nt: TGTGCCAGCAGTCAACCCCCCGGGACTAGCGGGGGCCGGAGCTCCTACAATGAGCAGTTCTTC

d_call: TRBD1
v_call: TRBV5-6
clone_size: many
j_call: TRBJ2-3
cdr3_aa: CASSLQGYTDTQYF
cdr3_nt: TGTGCCAGCAGCTTACAGGGGTACACAGATACGCAGTATTTT

d_call: TRBD1
v_call: TRBV29-1
clone_size: many
j_call: TRBJ2-7
cdr3_aa: CSALGQGEEQYF
cdr3_nt: TGCAGCGCCCTTGGACAGGGAGAAGAGCAGTACTTC

d_call: TRBD1
v_call: TRBV25-1
clone_size: few
j_call: TRBJ2-2
cdr3_aa: CASSPGSGQGSGELFF
cdr3_nt: TGTGCCAGCAGCCCCGGGTCGGGACAGGGCTCCGGGGAGCTGTTTTTT

d_call: .
v_call: TRBV12-3/TRBV12-4
clone_size: few
j_call: TRBJ2-1
cdr3_aa: CASSVDRANNEQFF
cdr3_nt: TGTGCCAGCAGTGTGGACAGAGCTAACAATGAGCAGTTCTTC

d_call: TRBD2
v_call: TRBV20-1
clone_size: .
j_call: TRBJ2-1
cdr3_aa: CSATGGYNEQFF
cdr3_nt: TGCAGTGCTACGGGGGGATACAATGAGCAGTTCTTC

d_call: .
v_call: TRBV6-2/TRBV6-3
clone_size: .
j_call: TRBJ1-1
cdr3_aa: CARNPLGTEAFF
cdr3_nt: TGTGCCAGAAACCCACTGGGAACTGAAGCTTTCTTT

d_call: .
v_call: TRBV19
clone_size: .
j_call: TRBJ1-5
cdr3_aa: CASRRGTLYNQPQHF
cdr3_nt: TGTGCCAGTAGAAGGGGGACCCTATACAATCAACCCCAGCATTTT

d_call: TRBD1
v_call: TRBV4-1
clone_size: medium-sized
j_call: TRBJ1-2
cdr3_aa: CASSLQDRPGYTF
cdr3_nt: TGCGCCAGCAGCCTACAGGACAGGCCTGGCTACACCTTC

d_call: .
v_call: TRBV5-1
clone_size: large
j_call: TRBJ1-1
cdr3_aa: CASSLGGLNTEAFF
cdr3_nt: TGCGCCAGCAGCTTGGGGGGTCTGAACACTGAAGCTTTCTTT

d_call: TRBD2
v_call: TRBV6-2/TRBV6-3
clone_size: .
j_call: TRBJ2-2
cdr3_aa: CASSPYMRPTGGSSGGELFF
cdr3_nt: TGTGCCAGCAGTCCTTACATGCGACCGACTGGCGGGAGTTCTGGCGGGGAGCTGTTTTTT

d_call: .
v_call: TRBV11-3
clone_size: medium-sized
j_call: TRBJ2-7
cdr3_aa: CASSSFGGNEQYF
cdr3_nt: TGTGCCAGCAGCTCCTTTGGGGGGAACGAGCAGTACTTC

d_call: .
v_call: TRBV19
clone_size: many
j_call: TRBJ1-4
cdr3_aa: CASSRGRDEKLFF
cdr3_nt: TGTGCCAGTAGTCGGGGGCGGGATGAAAAACTGTTTTTT

d_call: .
v_call: TRBV6-1
clone_size: few
j_call: TRBJ1-6
cdr3_aa: CASTRSSYNSPLHF
cdr3_nt: TGTGCCAGCACGCGAAGCTCCTATAATTCACCCCTCCACTTT